These T cell receptor beta chains were read from a single sample in a study of T-cell memory formation after mild COVID-19. TCRdb used MiXCR to reprocess the 5' RACE reads, holding one entry per CDR3 protein. The table has 300,000 to 400,000 distinct CDR3 sequences, approximately 14% seen once. The specimen was PBMCs or a T cell subset sorted from them (not recorded which). The receptors shown here come from a man aged 18 to 29 who had mild COVID-19 (a few samples of this study predate the infection). Cell type and time point are not known. Both conserved end residues are part of each CDR3. Fields, in order: V gene, clone size, D gene, J gene, CDR3 protein, CDR3 DNA. D genes are given only for firm matches. Only some rows state a clone size, as once, few, many or a class for expanded clones.

TRBV19	NA	NA	TRBJ2-2	CASSIGITELFF	TGTGCCAGTAGTATCGGGATTACAGAGCTGTTTTTT
TRBV20-1	NA	TRBD1	TRBJ1-1	CSAKQGAITEAFF	TGCAGTGCCAAACAGGGGGCCATCACTGAAGCTTTCTTT
TRBV19	few	NA	TRBJ1-4	CASSMGVNEKLFF	TGTGCCAGTAGTATGGGTGTGAATGAAAAACTGTTTTTT
TRBV7-2	many	TRBD2	TRBJ2-1	CASRGLAGGWEQFF	TGTGCCAGCAGGGGACTAGCGGGGGGCTGGGAGCAGTTCTTC
TRBV4-3	few	NA	TRBJ2-2	CASSLFFQGNTGELFF	TGCGCCAGCAGCCTATTCTTTCAGGGAAACACCGGGGAGCTGTTTTTT
TRBV9	few	NA	TRBJ2-4	CASSVAFGVAKNIQYF	TGTGCCAGCAGCGTAGCGTTTGGGGTAGCCAAAAACATTCAGTACTTC
TRBV7-9	many	NA	TRBJ2-3	CASIAGLISDTQYF	TGTGCCAGTATCGCCGGTCTTATCTCAGATACGCAGTATTTT
TRBV7-9	NA	TRBD2	TRBJ2-2	CASRFTGLAAGELFF	TGTGCCAGCAGGTTTACAGGACTAGCTGCCGGGGAGCTGTTTTTT
TRBV4-1	NA	TRBD1	TRBJ2-3	CASSQTQGQGHTDTQYF	TGCGCCAGCAGCCAAACCCAGGGACAGGGTCACACAGATACGCAGTATTTT
TRBV20-1	once	NA	TRBJ2-1	CSASSGVKTNNEQFF	TGCAGTGCCAGCTCGGGGGTTAAAACTAACAATGAGCAGTTCTTC
TRBV7-8	few	NA	TRBJ2-5	CASSQPLVKGWKTQYF	TGTGCCAGCAGCCAACCACTAGTTAAGGGTTGGAAGACCCAGTACTTC
TRBV11-2	few	TRBD1	TRBJ1-1	CASSKTGGYTEAFF	TGTGCCAGCTCCAAAACAGGGGGATACACTGAAGCTTTCTTT
TRBV3-1	few	TRBD1	TRBJ1-6	CASSRTGVSPLHF	TGTGCCAGCAGTCGGACAGGGGTCTCACCCCTCCACTTT
TRBV6-1	few	TRBD2	TRBJ2-1	CASRRVEGLLNEQFF	TGTGCCAGCAGGAGGGTTGAGGGACTACTCAATGAGCAGTTCTTC
TRBV20-1	NA	TRBD2	TRBJ2-3	CSASRGGGAGTQYF	TGCAGTGCTAGCCGGGGCGGGGGGGCCGGTACGCAGTATTTT
TRBV7-2	NA	TRBD2	TRBJ2-5	CASTGLAAPTQYF	TGTGCCAGCACCGGACTAGCGGCCCCCACCCAGTACTTC
TRBV5-1	NA	TRBD1	TRBJ1-6	CASSSLDRGKSPLHF	TGCGCCAGCAGCTCGCTGGACAGGGGAAAATCACCCCTCCACTTT
TRBV12-3/TRBV12-4	few	NA	TRBJ2-7	CASSFSGANLREQYF	TGTGCCAGCAGTTTCTCAGGGGCGAACTTAAGAGAGCAGTACTTC
TRBV6-2/TRBV6-3	few	TRBD2	TRBJ2-4	CASSTHLGGGSNIQYF	TGTGCCAGCAGCACCCACCTAGGCGGGGGGTCAAACATTCAGTACTTC
TRBV5-4	NA	NA	TRBJ2-5	CASSLDPGEETQYF	TGTGCCAGCAGCTTAGATCCAGGAGAGGAGACCCAGTACTTC
TRBV14	NA	NA	TRBJ2-3	CASSQEDRDFPDTQYF	TGTGCCAGCAGCCAAGAAGATCGGGACTTCCCAGATACGCAGTATTTT
TRBV6-2/TRBV6-3	many	NA	TRBJ2-5	CASSPTGRKTQYF	TGTGCCAGCTCTCCGACGGGCCGGAAGACCCAGTACTTC
TRBV6-5	NA	TRBD1	TRBJ1-6	CASKLGQGPIYNSPLHF	TGTGCCAGCAAATTGGGACAGGGGCCGATCTATAATTCACCCCTCCACTTT
TRBV6-6	few	NA	TRBJ2-7	CASSGQNYEQYF	TGTGCCAGCAGTGGACAGAACTACGAGCAGTACTTC
TRBV12-3/TRBV12-4	NA	TRBD1	TRBJ2-7	CASSALGTGDEQYF	TGTGCCAGCAGTGCCTTAGGGACAGGCGACGAGCAGTACTTC
TRBV20-1	few	NA	TRBJ1-5	CSARDFGHPRSFNQPQHF	TGCAGTGCTAGAGATTTCGGACACCCCAGAAGTTTCAATCAGCCCCAGCATTTT
TRBV6-6	few	NA	TRBJ2-7	CASSYSGGGYEQYF	TGTGCCAGCAGTTACTCGGGAGGTGGGTACGAGCAGTACTTC
TRBV5-1	NA	TRBD1	TRBJ1-6	CASSTSDRVGSPLHF	TGCGCCAGCAGCACCTCGGACAGGGTTGGGTCACCCCTCCACTTT
TRBV21-1	NA	NA	TRBJ1-5	CASSKTRQGRQPQHF	TGTGCCAGCAGCAAAACCCGACAGGGTAGACAGCCCCAGCATTTT
TRBV6-5	NA	TRBD1	TRBJ1-3	CATGQGETGNTIYF	TGTGCCACCGGACAGGGGGAAACTGGAAACACCATATATTTT
TRBV19	NA	TRBD2	TRBJ2-1	CASTQRGGYNEQFF	TGTGCCAGTACCCAACGGGGGGGCTACAATGAGCAGTTCTTC
TRBV25-1	few	NA	TRBJ2-5	CASSELGLGGQETQYF	TGTGCCAGCAGTGAACTCGGTTTAGGGGGGCAAGAGACCCAGTACTTC
TRBV7-2	NA	NA	TRBJ2-7	CASTWTPTYEQYF	TGTGCCAGCACATGGACACCAACCTACGAGCAGTACTTC
TRBV5-1	many	NA	TRBJ2-1	CASSSGEAYNEQFF	TGCGCCAGCAGCTCAGGGGAAGCCTACAATGAGCAGTTCTTC
TRBV7-9	few	NA	TRBJ2-3	CASRDQSTDTQYF	TGTGCCAGCAGAGACCAAAGCACAGATACGCAGTATTTT
TRBV12-3/TRBV12-4	few	TRBD2	TRBJ2-1	CASSLRSGTSGVNSYNEQFF	TGTGCCAGCAGTTTAAGGAGCGGGACTAGCGGGGTGAACTCCTACAATGAGCAGTTCTTC
TRBV2	few	TRBD1	TRBJ1-1	CASSQDRGPKGAFF	TGTGCCAGCAGTCAGGACAGGGGCCCAAAAGGAGCTTTCTTT
TRBV15	NA	TRBD1	TRBJ1-1	CATSRDRGLNTEAFF	TGTGCCACCAGCAGGGACAGGGGGCTAAACACTGAAGCTTTCTTT
TRBV6-2/TRBV6-3	NA	TRBD2	TRBJ2-5	CASRLAGSLPAQYF	TGTGCCAGCAGACTAGCGGGGTCCCTTCCGGCCCAGTACTTC